This T cell receptor (beta chain) was identified during a study of T-cell reconstitution after alpha-beta-depleted transplantation in children. This CDR3 has 13 amino acids. Germline V gene data show CDR1 as SGHDN and CDR2 as FVKESK. Trimming stripped 1 base from V and 13 bases from J, with 13 bases between. Unique molecular identifiers featured in how the TCRbeta library was prepared. TCRdb reanalysed the PCR reads using MiXCR and keeps one entry per CDR3 protein. This sample has approximately 270,000 distinct CDR3 sequences, with approximately 9.8% found just once. The sample here was PBMCs from the stem cell graft donor, taken from the stem cell graft. The sequence was collected from a human donor who donated a stem cell graft to a child with SCID. The V gene is TRBV14, the J gene TRBJ1-4; no firm D call. CDR3 sequence reads: CASSQGVVPALFF. The CDR3 DNA reads as TGTGCCAGCAGCCAAGGGGTAGTTCCGGCACTGTTTTTT.